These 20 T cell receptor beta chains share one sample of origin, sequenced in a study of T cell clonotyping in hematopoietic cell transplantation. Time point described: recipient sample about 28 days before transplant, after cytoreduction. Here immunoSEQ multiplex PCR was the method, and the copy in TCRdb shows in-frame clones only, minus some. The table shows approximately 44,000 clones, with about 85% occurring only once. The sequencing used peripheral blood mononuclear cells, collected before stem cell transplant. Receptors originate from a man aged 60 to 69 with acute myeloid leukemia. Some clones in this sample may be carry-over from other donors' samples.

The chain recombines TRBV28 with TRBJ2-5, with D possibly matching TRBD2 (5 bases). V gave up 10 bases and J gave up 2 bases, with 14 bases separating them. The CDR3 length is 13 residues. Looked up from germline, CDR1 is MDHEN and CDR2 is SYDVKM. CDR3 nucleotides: TGTGCCATTGGACTCAGTGGTCAAGAGACCCAGTACTTC. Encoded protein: CAIGLSGQETQYF.

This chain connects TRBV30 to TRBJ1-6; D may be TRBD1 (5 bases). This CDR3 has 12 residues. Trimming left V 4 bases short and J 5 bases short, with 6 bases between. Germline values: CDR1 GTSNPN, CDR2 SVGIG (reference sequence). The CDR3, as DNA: TGTGCCTGGATACAGGATAATTCACCCCTCCACTTT. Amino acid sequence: CAWIQDNSPLHF.

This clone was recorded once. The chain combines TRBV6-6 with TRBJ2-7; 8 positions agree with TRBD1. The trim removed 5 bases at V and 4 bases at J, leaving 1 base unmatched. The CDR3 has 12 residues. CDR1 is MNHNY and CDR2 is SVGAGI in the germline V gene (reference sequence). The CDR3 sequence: CASSGQGYEQYF. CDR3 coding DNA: TGTGCCAGCAGTGGACAGGGTTACGAGCAGTACTTC.

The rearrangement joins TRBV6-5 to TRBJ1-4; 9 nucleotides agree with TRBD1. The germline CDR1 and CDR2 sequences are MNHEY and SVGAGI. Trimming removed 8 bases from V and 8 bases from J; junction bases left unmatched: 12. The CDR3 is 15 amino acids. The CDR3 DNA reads TGTGCCAGCCAAGGGCTCGGGACAGGGAACGAAAAACTGTTTTTT. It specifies CASQGLGTGNEKLFF.

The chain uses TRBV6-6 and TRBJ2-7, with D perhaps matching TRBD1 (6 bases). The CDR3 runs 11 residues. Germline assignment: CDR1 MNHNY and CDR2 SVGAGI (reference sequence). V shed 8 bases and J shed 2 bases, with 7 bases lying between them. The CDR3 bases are TGTGCCAGCGCAGGGGCCTACGAGCAGTACTTC. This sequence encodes CASAGAYEQYF.

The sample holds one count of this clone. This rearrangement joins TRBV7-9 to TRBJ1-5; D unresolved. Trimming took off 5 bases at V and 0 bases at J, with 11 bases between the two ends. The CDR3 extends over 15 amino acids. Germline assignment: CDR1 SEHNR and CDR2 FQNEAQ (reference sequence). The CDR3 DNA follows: TGTGCCAGCAGCCCCGGCGGCCATAGCAATCAGCCCCAGCATTTT. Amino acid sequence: CASSPGGHSNQPQHF. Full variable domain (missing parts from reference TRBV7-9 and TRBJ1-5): DTGVSQNPRHKITKRGQNVTFRCDPISEHNRLYWYRQTLGQGPEFLTYFQNEAQLEKSRLLSDRFSAERPKGSFSTLEIQRTEQGDSAMYLCASSPGGHSNQPQHFGDGTRLSIL.

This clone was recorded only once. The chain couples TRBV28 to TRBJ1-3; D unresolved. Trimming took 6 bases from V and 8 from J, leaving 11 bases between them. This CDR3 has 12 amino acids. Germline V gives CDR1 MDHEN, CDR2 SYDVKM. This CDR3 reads CASRSHLYTIYF. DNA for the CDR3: TGTGCCAGCAGGTCTCATTTGTACACCATATATTTT.

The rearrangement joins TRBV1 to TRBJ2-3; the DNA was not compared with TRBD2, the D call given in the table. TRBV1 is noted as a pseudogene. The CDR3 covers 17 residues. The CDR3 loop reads CTSSRPPSGEVVDTQYF. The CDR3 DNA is TGCACCAGCAGCCGCCCCCCTAGCGGGGAAGTCGTGGATACGCAGTATTTT.

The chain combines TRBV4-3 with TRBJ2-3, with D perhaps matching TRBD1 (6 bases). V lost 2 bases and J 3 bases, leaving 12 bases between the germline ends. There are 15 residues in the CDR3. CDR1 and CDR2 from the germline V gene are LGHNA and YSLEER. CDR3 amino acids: CASSQMDRQTDTQYF. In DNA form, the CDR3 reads TGCGCCAGCAGCCAAATGGACAGACAAACAGATACGCAGTATTTT.

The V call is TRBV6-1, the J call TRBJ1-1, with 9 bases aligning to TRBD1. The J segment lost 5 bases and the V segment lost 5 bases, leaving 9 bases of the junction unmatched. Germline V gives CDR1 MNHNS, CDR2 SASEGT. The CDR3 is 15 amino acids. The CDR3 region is CASSPGQGGFTEAFF. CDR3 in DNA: TGTGCCAGCAGTCCGGGACAGGGAGGGTTTACTGAAGCTTTCTTT.

For the CDR3, the DNA is TGTGCCAGCAGGACAGGGCTAAGGAACACTGAAGCTTTCTTT. It encodes CASRTGLRNTEAFF. The genes are TRBV27 and TRBJ1-1; 7 nucleotides align to TRBD1. The CDR3 totals 14 residues. The germline V gene has CDR1 MNHEY and CDR2 SMNVEV (reference sequence). V shed 6 bases, J shed 1 base, and the junction held 5 bases outside the gene matches.

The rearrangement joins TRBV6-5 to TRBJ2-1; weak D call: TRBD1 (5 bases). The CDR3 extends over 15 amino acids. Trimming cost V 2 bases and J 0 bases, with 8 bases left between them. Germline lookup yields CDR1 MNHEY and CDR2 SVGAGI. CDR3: CASSYRGSSYNEQFF. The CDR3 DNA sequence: TGTGCCAGCAGTTACAGGGGTAGCTCCTACAATGAGCAGTTCTTC.

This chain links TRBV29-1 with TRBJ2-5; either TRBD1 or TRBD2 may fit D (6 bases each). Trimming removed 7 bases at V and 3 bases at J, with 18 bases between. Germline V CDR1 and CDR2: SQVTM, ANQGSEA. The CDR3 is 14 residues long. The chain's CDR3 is CSGHLGGQKETQYF. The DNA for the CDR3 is TGCAGCGGACACCTGGGGGGCCAGAAAGAGACCCAGTACTTC.

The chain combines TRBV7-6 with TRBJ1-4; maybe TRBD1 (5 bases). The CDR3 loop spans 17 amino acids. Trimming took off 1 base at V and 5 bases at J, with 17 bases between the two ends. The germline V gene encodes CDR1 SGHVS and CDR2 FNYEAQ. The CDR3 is CASSLGGRQHPNEKLFF. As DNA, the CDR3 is TGTGCCAGCAGCTTAGGTGGGAGACAGCACCCGAATGAAAAACTGTTTTTT.

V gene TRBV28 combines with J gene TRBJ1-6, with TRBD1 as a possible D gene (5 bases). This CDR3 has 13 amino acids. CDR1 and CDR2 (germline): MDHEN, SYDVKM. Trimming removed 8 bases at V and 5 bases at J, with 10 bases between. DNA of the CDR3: TGTGCCAGCCGCGGGACCAATAATTCACCCCTCCACTTT. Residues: CASRGTNNSPLHF.

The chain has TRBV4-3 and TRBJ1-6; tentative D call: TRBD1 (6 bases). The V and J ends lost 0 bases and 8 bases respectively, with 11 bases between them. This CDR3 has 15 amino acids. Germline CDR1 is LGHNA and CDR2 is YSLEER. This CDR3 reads CASSQEQGSYSPLHF. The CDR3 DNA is TGCGCCAGCAGCCAAGAGCAGGGGAGTTATTCACCCCTCCACTTT.

CDR3 amino acids: CASSGGGTRDRSYGYTF. CDR3 nucleotide sequence: TGTGCCAGCAGTGGGGGGGGGACACGGGATAGGAGTTATGGCTACACCTTC. The V gene is TRBV28, the J gene TRBJ1-2, with a possible D match to TRBD1 (6 bases). Germline V gene sequence: CDR1 MDHEN, CDR2 SYDVKM. Between the trimmed V and J ends, which lost 5 bases and 5 bases, there was a span of 24 bases. This CDR3 is 17 amino acids long.

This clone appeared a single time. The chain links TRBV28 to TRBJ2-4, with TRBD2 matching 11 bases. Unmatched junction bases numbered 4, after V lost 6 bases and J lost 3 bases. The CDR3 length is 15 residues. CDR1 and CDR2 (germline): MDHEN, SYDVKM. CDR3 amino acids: CASSQTSGGKNIQYF. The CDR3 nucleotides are TGTGCCAGCAGCCAAACTAGCGGGGGCAAAAACATTCAGTACTTC.

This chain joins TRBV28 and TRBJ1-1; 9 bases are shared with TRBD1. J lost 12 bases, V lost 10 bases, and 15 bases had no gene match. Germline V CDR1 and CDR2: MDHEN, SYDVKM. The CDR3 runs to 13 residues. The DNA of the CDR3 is TGTGCCACCCTTTTGGGGGACAGGGCCGCAACTTTCTTT. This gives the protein CATLLGDRAATFF. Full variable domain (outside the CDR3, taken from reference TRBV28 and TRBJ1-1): DVKVTQSSRYLVKRTGEKVFLECVQDMDHENMFWYRQDPGLGLRLIYFSYDVKMKEKGDIPEGYSVSREKKERFSLILESASTNQTSMYLCATLLGDRAATFFGQGTRLTVV.

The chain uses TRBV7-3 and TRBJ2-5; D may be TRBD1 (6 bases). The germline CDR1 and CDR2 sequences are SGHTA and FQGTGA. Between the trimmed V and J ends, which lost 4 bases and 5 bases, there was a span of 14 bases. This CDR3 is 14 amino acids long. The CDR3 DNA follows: TGTGCCAGCAGCTCGATTGACAGGCCGGAGACCCAGTACTTC. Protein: CASSSIDRPETQYF.